Below are 14 T cell receptor beta chains sequenced from a single sample in a study of control samples from healthy donors and cancer patients. Clones were read by immunoSEQ multiplex PCR, and TCRdb kept only the in-frame ones, dropping some. Here the sample spans under 200,000 clones, around 88% being singletons. Sample: blood. These receptors were collected from a young woman in good health.

This clone was detected once. The V and J genes are TRBV27 and TRBJ2-1, with 10 bases identical to TRBD2. V lost 9 bases, J lost 4 bases, and 9 bases stayed unmatched. The V gene's germline CDR1 is MNHEY and CDR2 SMNVEV (reference sequence). The CDR3 is 15 residues long. The CDR3: CASRMSGRGYNEQFF. The CDR3, as DNA: TGTGCCAGTAGAATGAGCGGGAGGGGTTACAATGAGCAGTTCTTC.

This clone has just one count. The chain carries TRBV2 and TRBJ1-6, with 7 nucleotides matching TRBD1. Germline CDR1 and CDR2: SNHLY and FYNNEI. The CDR3 runs to 16 residues. The trim removed 6 bases at V and 3 bases at J, leaving 8 bases unmatched. The DNA of the CDR3 is TGTGCCAGCAGGTCCCGACAGGGATTCTATAATTCACCCCTCCACTTT. Its translation: CASRSRQGFYNSPLHF. The entire variable domain, with the rest obtained from reference TRBV2 and TRBJ1-6, is as follows: EPEVTQTPSHQVTQMGQEVILRCVPISNHLYFYWYRQILGQKVEFLVSFYNNEISEKSEIFDDQFSVERPDGSNFTLKIRSTKLEDSAMYFCASRSRQGFYNSPLHFGNGTRLTVT.

V is TRBV21-1 and J is TRBJ2-2; the listed D gene, TRBD2, was not tested against the DNA. TRBV21-1 is termed a pseudogene. The CDR3 loop spans 16 amino acids. The CDR3: CASSKERERGSGELFF. CDR3 in DNA: TGTGCCAGCAGCAAAGAGCGGGAGCGGGGTAGCGGGGAGCTGTTTTTT.

The chain has TRBV6-6 and TRBJ2-7, with D hard to call. Germline V gene sequence: CDR1 MNHNY, CDR2 SVGAGI (reference sequence). Deletions cut 5 bases from V and 0 bases from J, with 17 bases between. This CDR3 is 16 amino acids long. The CDR3 sequence: CASSPGGRLGSYEQYV. CDR3 coding DNA: TGTGCCAGCAGTCCGGGTGGCCGATTGGGCTCCTACGAGCAGTACGTC.

V gene TRBV6-6 combines with J gene TRBJ1-5; D might be TRBD1 (6 bases). CDR3 length: 15 amino acids. Trimming took 0 bases from V and 6 from J, leaving 12 bases between them. CDR1 and CDR2 from the germline V gene are MNHNY and SVGAGI (reference sequence). In DNA form, the CDR3 reads TGTGCCAGCAGTTACTCGATGGGGGCCGGTCAGCCCCAGCATTTT. Protein product: CASSYSMGAGQPQHF.

This rearrangement joins TRBV13 to TRBJ2-5; 8 bases map to TRBD2. V lost 4 bases to trimming and J lost 4 bases; unmatched junction nucleotides: 8. The germline V gene encodes CDR1 PRHDT and CDR2 FYEKMQ (reference sequence). This CDR3 contains 15 residues. The CDR3 loop is CASSSRGGGLETQYF. For the CDR3, the DNA is TGTGCCAGCAGCTCCCGGGGGGGCGGTTTAGAGACCCAGTACTTC.

V and J are TRBV5-1 and TRBJ2-2; 7 bases agree with TRBD1. With V trimmed by 1 base and J by 5 bases, 8 bases remained unmatched. The CDR3 extends over 16 amino acids. In germline, CDR1 is SGHRS, CDR2 YFSETQ. CDR3 DNA sequence: TGCGCCAGCAGCTTGTCGAGGGGGCCGGGTACCGGGGAGCTGTTTTTT. Translating it yields CASSLSRGPGTGELFF.

The rearrangement links TRBV7-9 to TRBJ2-1; the D is unclear. Germline values: CDR1 SEHNR, CDR2 FQNEAQ (reference sequence). Between the trimmed V and J ends, which lost 5 bases and 8 bases, there was a span of 7 bases. This CDR3 has 11 residues. The DNA for the CDR3 is TGTGCCAGCAGCGACCGCGATGAGCAGTTCTTC. This sequence encodes CASSDRDEQFF. The whole variable domain, filled in from reference TRBV7-9 and TRBJ2-1, reads DTGVSQNPRHKITKRGQNVTFRCDPISEHNRLYWYRQTLGQGPEFLTYFQNEAQLEKSRLLSDRFSAERPKGSFSTLEIQRTEQGDSAMYLCASSDRDEQFFGPGTRLTVL.

This rearrangement joins TRBV5-1 to TRBJ1-6; D unresolved. This CDR3 has 15 amino acids. Germline V gives CDR1 SGHRS, CDR2 YFSETQ. The ends were cut back, 5 bases at V and 11 bases at J, with 20 bases in the middle. CDR3 protein: CASSTAGNGNAPLHF. In DNA, the CDR3 is TGCGCCAGCAGTACGGCGGGGAACGGGAACGCACCCCTCCACTTT.

V usage is TRBV5-5 and J usage is TRBJ2-3, with 8 bases lining up with TRBD2. In germline, CDR1 is SGHKS, CDR2 YYEKEE (reference sequence). J lost 1 base, V lost 4 bases, and 8 bases had no gene match. The CDR3 sequence is 16 residues long. As DNA, the CDR3 is TGTGCCAGCAGCCTCCTTGGAGCGGGGGGCACAGATACGCAGTATTTT. Protein: CASSLLGAGGTDTQYF.

V usage is TRBV28 and J usage is TRBJ2-7, with a tentative D call TRBD1 (5 bases). The CDR3 is 14 residues long. Germline assignment: CDR1 MDHEN and CDR2 SYDVKM. The V end was cut by 2 bases, the J end by 4 bases, with 12 bases between. CDR3 sequence: CASSLVTREYEQYF. The CDR3 nucleotides read TGTGCCAGCAGTTTAGTGACCAGGGAATACGAGCAGTACTTC.

This sequence joins TRBV11-3 and TRBJ2-3; 10 positions match TRBD2. The CDR3 length is 15 residues. Trimming took 4 bases from V and 5 from J; bases not matched to a gene: 6. The germline V gene encodes CDR1 SGHNT and CDR2 YENEEA. The CDR3, as DNA: TGTGCCAGCAGCTCCTACGGGACTAGCGAAGATACGCAGTATTTT. Translating it yields CASSSYGTSEDTQYF.

J is TRBJ1-4 and V is TRBV5-6; D is uncertain. The CDR3 is 15 residues long. Germline CDR1 reads SGHDT; CDR2 reads YYEEEE. V was cut by 1 base and J by 3 bases, with 10 bases left in between. The CDR3 DNA sequence: TGTGCCAGCAGCTTGTTCAACAATGCTAATGAAAAACTGTTTTTT. This translates into CASSLFNNANEKLFF.

The V gene is TRBV2, the J gene TRBJ2-5, with 12 bases fitting TRBD2. CDR3 length equals 15 residues. The trim removed 7 bases at V and 4 bases at J, leaving 7 bases unmatched. Germline-derived CDR1 and CDR2 are SNHLY and FYNNEI. The CDR3 DNA is TGTGCCAGCACCAAGACGGGACTAGCGGGAGAGACCCAGTACTTC. Amino acid sequence: CASTKTGLAGETQYF.